This TCR beta chain was recovered during a study of T cells after yellow fever vaccination (dated by TCRdb to about 2019). Study-wide context: The SMART-Seq v4 Ultra Low Input RNA kit was used to prepare libraries from fractions with low cell numbers. Two healthy male donors made up the cohort, one aged 18 to 29 years and the other aged 30 to 40 years. To follow T-cell clones before and after both primary and booster YFV17D yellow fever vaccination, bulk TCR alpha and beta repertoires underwent longitudinal sequencing. Bulk PBMC replicates and cell subsets were isolated from blood drawn at multiple timepoints before and after both primary and secondary immunization.

The paper's findings and limits, for the study overall: Most clones expanded after primary vaccination (about 96% of CD4 and 88% of CD8) were re-detected after the booster, suggesting that broad memory maintenance occurred. Compared with the primary T-cell response, the secondary T-cell response was weaker but faster, peaking on day 5 rather than day 15. A small fraction of clonotypes showed up in both the CD4 and CD8 compartments, probably as a result of convergent recombination. FACS-sorted repertoires could contain abundant contaminating clonotypes from the bulk population, so computational filtering was required. Because the study included only two donors, the extent to which the findings can be generalized is limited.

TCRdb lists the instrument as Illumina NovaSeq 6000. TCR cDNA was synthesized by 5'RACE template switching, which introduced a universal primer site and unique molecular identifiers. Priming of cDNA synthesis was performed from both the TCR alpha and TCR beta constant segments. Library amplification used two PCR steps, and the second PCR step added sample barcodes and sequencing adapters. Sequencing of libraries was performed on Illumina HiSeq 2500 (2x100 bp) or NovaSeq (2x150 bp). The study's processing was this. MIGEC was used to demultiplex reads and collapse the reads into UMI consensus sequences, and MiXCR was used for V(D)J alignment. Vaccine-responding clonotypes were identified with edgeR using replicate PBMC samples, with FDR below 0.01 and a log2 fold change above 5 up to day 15 being required. Bulk clonotypes were assigned CD4 or CD8 identity according to which sequenced CD4 or CD8 repertoire held them at higher abundance. The public reads were run again by TCRdb, first through fastp at Q25 and then through MiXCR, and only productive beta chains were kept. CDR3 protein duplicates are merged, each entry listing the most common genes and DNA. The V and J calls reflect TCRdb's pipeline rather than the authors' work. The sample records roughly 330,000 distinct CDR3 sequences, about 4% of which are singletons. The leading ten clones occupy roughly 26% of the sample.

This specimen's treatment or condition label, per the study, means: live attenuated yellow fever vaccine strain. At each blood-draw timepoint, two biological replicates of bulk PBMCs were obtained. PBMCs were isolated from peripheral blood using a standard Ficoll-Paque protocol. TriZol was used to extract RNA from bulk PBMCs, from CD4 and CD8 fractions, and from dextramer-positive and dextramer-negative fractions. CDR1 and CDR2, per the germline V gene, are SGHRS and YFSETQ. After removal of 3 bases from V and 4 bases from J, the junction retains 2 bases not matched to a gene. There are 13 amino acids in the CDR3, from cysteine to phenylalanine inclusive. The kept DNA is CDR3 alone, 39 bases in frame from the first base. This clonotype has at least ten counts. Its antigen specificity is not known. Base-call qualities are not available, and no considerably larger clone is one nucleotide away.

The source of this sequence is a man between 18 and 35 years old who received the YFV17D yellow fever vaccine. The sequencing used PBMCs, collected 5 days after the yellow fever booster vaccination. The chain was built from TRBV5-1 and TRBJ2-3, with TRBD1 identical over 7 junction bases. The CDR3: CASSSQGADTQYF. Here is the DNA: TGCGCCAGCAGCTCCCAGGGGGCAGATACGCAGTATTTT. Here the CDR3 is joined to the reference TRBV5-1 and TRBJ2-3 genes, and the full variable domain is: KAGVTQTPRYLIKTRGQQVTLSCSPISGHRSVSWYQQTPGQGLQFLFEYFSETQRNKGNFPGRFSGRQFSNSRSEMNVSTLELGDSALYLCASSSQGADTQYFGPGTRLTVL.